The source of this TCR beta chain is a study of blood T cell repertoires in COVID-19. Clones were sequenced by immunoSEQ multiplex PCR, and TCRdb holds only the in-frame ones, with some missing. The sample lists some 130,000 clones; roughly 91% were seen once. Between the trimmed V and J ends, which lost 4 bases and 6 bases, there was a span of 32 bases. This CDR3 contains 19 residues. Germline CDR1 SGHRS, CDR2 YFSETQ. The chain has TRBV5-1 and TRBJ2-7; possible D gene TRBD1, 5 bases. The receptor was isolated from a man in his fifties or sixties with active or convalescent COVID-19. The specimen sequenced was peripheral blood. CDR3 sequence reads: CASSILGVPLKGQRSEQYF. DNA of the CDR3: TGCGCCAGCAGCATTCTAGGGGTACCCCTTAAGGGCCAACGCTCCGAGCAGTACTTC.